This T cell receptor (beta chain) was recovered during a study of blood T cell repertoires in COVID-19. Profiling relied on immunoSEQ multiplex PCR, and the TCRdb table lists in-frame clones only, not all of them. The top ten clones hold about 11% of a sample with roughly 100,000 clones, around 84% of them seen once. V lost 2 bases, J lost 2 bases, and 15 bases lay in between. This CDR3 comprises 16 residues. Germline V lookup: CDR1 SEHNR, CDR2 FQNEAQ (reference sequence). This chain joins TRBV7-9 and TRBJ2-5, with a weak D call TRBD2 (5 bases). The origin of this receptor is a human donor in a cohort sampled during active COVID-19. Material for sequencing was peripheral blood. This CDR3 is CASSLWGSGLQETQYF. In DNA form, the CDR3 reads TGTGCCAGCAGCTTATGGGGATCGGGGTTACAAGAGACCCAGTACTTC.